Each of the 22 T cell receptor beta chains below was sequenced from the same sample in a study of siplizumab effects on memory and regulatory T cells (dated by TCRdb to the late 2010s). Library preparation employed the immunoSEQ multiplex PCR assay. TCRdb provides this immuneACCESS table in a form limited to in-frame rearrangements. Some clones are lacking; in checked studies, under half of them reflect an unresolved V gene, and why the rest are absent is not known. This sample lists about 100,000 clones; more than 90% were detected once. In total, the top ten clones hold under 0.15% of the sample. What was sequenced was CD4+ T cells sorted from blood. The receptors here all came from a human donor in good health.

V gene TRBV4-1 combines with J gene TRBJ2-5; the match to TRBD2 covers 8 bases. The ends lost 0 bases at V and 2 bases at J; junction bases unmatched: 14. This CDR3 spans 19 amino acids. Germline V gene data show CDR1 as MGHRA and CDR2 as YSYEKL. CDR3 region: CASSQDPTSGGGLQETQYF. In DNA, the CDR3 is TGCGCCAGCAGCCAAGATCCGACTTCTGGCGGGGGGTTACAAGAGACCCAGTACTTC.

This clone was recorded a few times. Here the CDR3 DNA reads TGTGCCAGCAGCTTACTCCCTAGCGGGGGCTCCTACAATGAGCAGTTCTTC. Translating gives CASSLLPSGGSYNEQFF. V usage is TRBV11-2 and J usage is TRBJ2-1; the match to TRBD2 covers 10 bases. With V trimmed by 2 bases and J by 0 bases, 4 bases remained unmatched. This CDR3 region has 17 residues. The germline V gene encodes CDR1 SGHAT and CDR2 FQNNGV.

V gene TRBV30 combines with J gene TRBJ2-7; TRBD1 aligns across 9 bases. Trimming at V came to 1 base and at J to 5 bases, leaving 6 bases not matched to a gene. The CDR3 covers 14 residues. The germline CDR1 and CDR2 sequences are GTSNPN and SVGIG (reference sequence). The CDR3 region has the DNA TGTGCCTGGAGTGCCGGGACAGGGAAGAACGAGCAGTACTTC. As protein: CAWSAGTGKNEQYF.

The rearrangement uses TRBV11-1 and TRBJ1-4; perhaps TRBD1 as D (5 bases). This CDR3 is 14 amino acids long. Per germline, CDR1 SGHAT and CDR2 FQDESV (reference sequence). Trimming pared 5 bases from V and 3 bases from J, leaving 10 bases between. The CDR3 nucleotides are TGTGCCAGCAGCCAGGGAATTGCTAATGAAAAACTGTTTTTT. Encoded protein: CASSQGIANEKLFF.

J is TRBJ1-4 and V is TRBV4-1; 9 bases are a match to TRBD1. Germline-derived CDR1 and CDR2 are MGHRA and YSYEKL. The V segment lost 8 bases and the J segment 10 bases; nucleotides outside the gene matches: 11. There are 14 residues in the CDR3. CDR3 DNA sequence: TGCGCCAGCCAAGCCCTGGACAGGGGCCTAAAACTGTTTTTT. Translating it yields CASQALDRGLKLFF.

The chain links TRBV29-1 to TRBJ1-6; D not resolved. The CDR3 contains 16 residues. Trimming left V 4 bases short and J 10 bases short, with 23 bases between. Germline V gene sequence: CDR1 SQVTM, CDR2 ANQGSEA. CDR3 sequence: CSVVFLGGGGVSPLHF. The CDR3 DNA reads as TGCAGCGTTGTATTTTTAGGTGGCGGCGGCGTCTCACCCCTCCACTTT.

The V gene is TRBV18, the J gene TRBJ2-3; D is uncertain. Trimming left V 5 bases short and J 2 bases short, with 11 bases between. Germline V lookup: CDR1 KGHSH, CDR2 LQKENI. This CDR3 is built from 14 residues. CDR3 in DNA: TGTGCCAGCTCAAAAACAACGGACACAGATACGCAGTATTTT. It encodes CASSKTTDTDTQYF.

The V call is TRBV19, the J call TRBJ1-5, with D possibly matching TRBD1 (6 bases). Trimming took 6 bases from V and 6 from J, leaving 18 bases between them. CDR1 is LNHDA and CDR2 is SQIVND in the germline V gene (reference sequence). The CDR3 sequence is 15 residues long. The CDR3 here is CASSRRQDWGQPQHF. In nucleotides, the CDR3 is TGTGCCAGTAGCAGACGACAGGACTGGGGTCAGCCCCAGCATTTT.

This clone came up a few times. This rearrangement joins TRBV29-1 to TRBJ2-5; no reliable D call. The CDR3 length is 16 residues. The V gene's germline CDR1 is SQVTM and CDR2 ANQGSEA. V gave up 5 bases and J gave up 2 bases, with 21 bases separating them. The CDR3 sequence: CSVRPQGWRQQETQYF. For the CDR3, the DNA is TGCAGCGTTAGGCCCCAAGGGTGGCGGCAACAAGAGACCCAGTACTTC.

The chain uses TRBV5-4 and TRBJ1-1, with D perhaps matching TRBD1 (5 bases). The V end was cut by 2 bases, the J end by 10 bases, with 15 bases between. This CDR3 is built from 13 residues. Germline V gene lookup returns CDR1 SGHNT and CDR2 YYREEE (reference sequence). The CDR3 is CASSFRGSFGAFF. The CDR3 DNA is TGTGCCAGCAGCTTTAGGGGCTCGTTTGGAGCTTTCTTT.

The V and J genes are TRBV4-3 and TRBJ1-2, with a tentative D call TRBD1 (6 bases). V was cut by 1 base and J by 2 bases, with 11 bases left in between. Germline V CDR1 and CDR2: LGHNA, YSLEER. The CDR3 consists of 15 residues. The CDR3 here is CASSQARGSNYGYTF. Written as DNA, the CDR3 is TGCGCCAGCAGCCAAGCCAGGGGCAGCAACTATGGCTACACCTTC.

This chain uses TRBV21-1 with TRBJ1-2. TRBV21-1 is classified as a pseudogene. This CDR3 comprises 14 residues. The CDR3 bases are TGTGCCAGAAGGGATCAGACGGAGGTCGGTGGCTACACCTTC. Translating it yields CARRDQTEVGGYTF.

This rearrangement joins TRBV19 to TRBJ2-3; D is uncertain. Germline values: CDR1 LNHDA, CDR2 SQIVND (reference sequence). V was shortened by 0 bases and J by 2 bases, with 6 bases between the two germline ends. The CDR3 totals 14 residues. In DNA, the CDR3 is TGTGCCAGTAGTATAGATAGGATCACAGATACGCAGTATTTT. It yields the protein CASSIDRITDTQYF. Complete variable domain (other parts from reference TRBV19 and TRBJ2-3): DGGITQSPKYLFRKEGQNVTLSCEQNLNHDAMYWYRQDPGQGLRLIYYSQIVNDFQKGDIAEGYSVSREKKESFPLTVTSAQKNPTAFYLCASSIDRITDTQYFGPGTRLTVL.

J is TRBJ2-2 and V is TRBV4-3; the D gene is possibly TRBD1 (5 bases). Germline CDR1 and CDR2: LGHNA and YSLEER. Between the trimmed V and J ends, which lost 2 bases and 6 bases, there was a span of 10 bases. The CDR3 runs 14 residues. The CDR3 DNA is TGCGCCAGCAGCCAATCAAGGGGCCCCGGGGAGCTGTTTTTT. Amino acid sequence: CASSQSRGPGELFF.

The chain uses TRBV12-5 and TRBJ2-2; TRBD2 might be the D (5 bases). CDR1 LGHNT and CDR2 FRNRAP come from the germline V gene. Trimming left V 5 bases short and J 6 bases short, with 13 bases between. The CDR3 spans 14 residues. CDR3: CASGTGMGPGELFF. The CDR3 DNA is TGTGCTAGTGGTACGGGGATGGGTCCCGGGGAGCTGTTTTTT.

The chain recombines TRBV27 with TRBJ1-2; D is uncertain. Germline V gene lookup returns CDR1 MNHEY and CDR2 SMNVEV (reference sequence). Trimming shortened V by 0 bases and J by 14 bases, and 10 bases separated the two germline ends. There are 11 residues in the CDR3. The CDR3 DNA is TGTGCCAGCAGTTTATCGGGCAGGTGGACCTTC. Its protein is CASSLSGRWTF.

In this sample, this clone turned up once. This rearrangement joins TRBV7-2 to TRBJ1-1, with 9 bases identical to TRBD1. Germline V gene sequence: CDR1 SGHTA, CDR2 FQGNSA. V was pared by 2 bases and J by 3 bases, with 10 bases of the junction left unmatched. This CDR3 is built from 17 residues. CDR3 protein: CASSLRIGQGLYTEAFF. Here the CDR3 DNA reads TGTGCCAGCAGCTTAAGGATAGGACAGGGGTTGTACACTGAAGCTTTCTTT.

This chain links TRBV6-5 with TRBJ1-1; D remains ambiguous. Trimming pared 2 bases from V and 4 bases from J, leaving 5 bases between. Germline CDR1 MNHEY, CDR2 SVGAGI. CDR3 size: 12 residues. The CDR3 nucleotides read TGTGCCAGCAGTTACGTAGGCACTGAAGCTTTCTTT. Translating it yields CASSYVGTEAFF.

The rearrangement uses TRBV7-2 and TRBJ1-2; a possible D gene is TRBD1 (6 bases). The CDR3 loop spans 15 amino acids. V dropped 1 base and J dropped 1 base, with 10 bases sitting between them. Germline CDR1 SGHTA, CDR2 FQGNSA. The CDR3, as DNA: TGTGCCAGCAGCTTAGGGGGGGCGGTTAACTATGGCTACACCTTC. Protein product: CASSLGGAVNYGYTF.

The chain uses TRBV30 and TRBJ2-1; perhaps TRBD2 as D (6 bases). CDR3 length equals 14 residues. Deletions cut 4 bases from V and 12 bases from J, with 22 bases between. Germline CDR1 reads GTSNPN; CDR2 reads SVGIG (reference sequence). For the CDR3, the DNA is TGTGCCTGGATACCGGGACTGGGTAGCCAAGGGCAGTTCTTC. Amino acid sequence: CAWIPGLGSQGQFF.

CDR3 amino acids: CASSSGTGGSEQYF. The CDR3 nucleotides read TGTGCCAGCAGTTCCGGGACAGGGGGCTCCGAGCAGTACTTC. V is TRBV5-4 and J is TRBJ2-7; 12 bases fit TRBD1. The J segment lost 6 bases and the V segment lost 5 bases, leaving 6 bases of the junction unmatched. This CDR3 region has 14 residues. CDR1 is SGHNT, CDR2 YYREEE, per germline (reference sequence).

The CDR3 region has the DNA TGTGCCAGTAGTAACAGGGGAGGTGAAAAACTGTTTTTT. Amino acids: CASSNRGGEKLFF. The gene calls are TRBV19 and TRBJ1-4; 7 bases fit TRBD1. CDR1 is LNHDA and CDR2 is SQIVND in the germline V gene (reference sequence). The V segment lost 4 bases and the J segment 7 bases; nucleotides outside the gene matches: 3. The CDR3 consists of 13 residues. Full variable domain (remainder filled in from reference TRBV19 and TRBJ1-4): DGGITQSPKYLFRKEGQNVTLSCEQNLNHDAMYWYRQDPGQGLRLIYYSQIVNDFQKGDIAEGYSVSREKKESFPLTVTSAQKNPTAFYLCASSNRGGEKLFFGSGTQLSVL.